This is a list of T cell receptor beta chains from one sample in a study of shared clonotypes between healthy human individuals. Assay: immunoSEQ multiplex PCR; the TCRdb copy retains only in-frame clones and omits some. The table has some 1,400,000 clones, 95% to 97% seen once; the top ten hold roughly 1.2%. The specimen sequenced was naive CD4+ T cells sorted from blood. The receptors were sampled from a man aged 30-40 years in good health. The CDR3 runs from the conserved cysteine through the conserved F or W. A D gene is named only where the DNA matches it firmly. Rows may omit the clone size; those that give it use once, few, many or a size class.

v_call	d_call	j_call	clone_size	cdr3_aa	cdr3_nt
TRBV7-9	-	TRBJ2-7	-	CASSRDTGTYEQYF	TGTGCCAGCAGCCGAGATACAGGGACCTACGAGCAGTACTTC
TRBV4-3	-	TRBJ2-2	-	CASSHRNTGELFF	TGCGCCAGCAGCCACAGGAACACCGGGGAGCTGTTTTTT
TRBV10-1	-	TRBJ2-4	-	CASSLDSRDIQYF	TGCGCCAGCAGCCTGGACAGCAGGGACATTCAGTACTTC
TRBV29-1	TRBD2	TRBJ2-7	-	CSVASPTSGSHEQYF	TGCAGCGTTGCCAGTCCCACTAGCGGGAGCCACGAGCAGTACTTC
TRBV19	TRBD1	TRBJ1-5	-	CASSLRTGHGQPQHF	TGTGCCAGTAGTCTTAGGACAGGGCATGGTCAGCCCCAGCATTTT
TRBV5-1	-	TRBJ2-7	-	CASSLLGPGDYEQYF	TGCGCCAGCAGCTTGTTGGGACCGGGGGACTACGAGCAGTACTTC
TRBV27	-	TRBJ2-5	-	CASSSGTLQETQYF	TGTGCCAGCAGTTCCGGCACACTACAAGAGACCCAGTACTTC
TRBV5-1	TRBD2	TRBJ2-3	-	CASSPGGYTDTQYF	TGCGCCAGCAGCCCGGGGGGGTACACAGATACGCAGTATTTT
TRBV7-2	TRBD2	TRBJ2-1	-	CASSTLTSGFHNSYNEQFF	TGTGCCAGCAGCACACTGACTAGCGGATTCCACAATTCCTACAATGAGCAGTTCTTC
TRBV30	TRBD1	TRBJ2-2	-	CAWSRDRIVHGELFF	TGTGCCTGGAGCCGGGACAGGATCGTCCACGGGGAGCTGTTTTTT
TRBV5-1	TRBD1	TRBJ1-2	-	CASSRDRVGYGYTF	TGCGCCAGCAGCCGGGACAGGGTGGGCTATGGCTACACCTTC
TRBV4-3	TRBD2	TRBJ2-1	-	CASSQRATSGWKYNEQFF	TGCGCCAGCAGCCAGCGGGCAACTAGCGGGTGGAAATACAATGAGCAGTTCTTC
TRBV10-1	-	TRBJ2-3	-	CASSRGDTSTDTQYF	TGCGCCAGCAGTCGGGGGGACACAAGCACAGATACGCAGTATTTT
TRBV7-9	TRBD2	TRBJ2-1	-	CASSYGTSGGNNEQLF	TGTGCCAGCAGCTATGGGACTAGCGGGGGAAACAATGAGCAGCTCTTC
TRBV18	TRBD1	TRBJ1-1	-	CASSLSTGLGEAFF	TGTGCCAGCTCCTTGTCGACAGGGTTGGGTGAAGCTTTCTTT
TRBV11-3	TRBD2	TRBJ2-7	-	CASSRDSGSSYEQYF	TGTGCCAGCAGCCGCGATAGCGGGAGCTCCTACGAGCAGTACTTC
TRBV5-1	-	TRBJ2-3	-	CASKVSTDTQYF	TGCGCCAGCAAAGTGAGCACAGATACGCAGTATTTT
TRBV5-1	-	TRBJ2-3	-	CASSLSGQGLGDTQYF	TGCGCCAGCAGCTTGAGCGGGCAGGGACTCGGAGATACGCAGTATTTT
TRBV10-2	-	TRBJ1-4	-	CASSESVGEKLFF	TGCGCCAGCAGTGAGTCGGTCGGGGAAAAACTGTTTTTT
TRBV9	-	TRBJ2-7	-	CASSVQILGLNFYEQYF	TGTGCCAGCAGCGTACAAATCCTGGGGCTTAATTTCTACGAGCAGTACTTC
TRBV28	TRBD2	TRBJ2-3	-	CASSFNPSGGLNTDTQYF	TGTGCCAGCAGTTTCAACCCTAGCGGGGGCCTGAACACAGATACGCAGTATTTT
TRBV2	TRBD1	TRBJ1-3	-	CASRKATGTGNTIYF	TGTGCCAGCAGGAAAGCGACAGGGACTGGAAACACCATATATTTT
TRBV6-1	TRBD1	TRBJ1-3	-	CASRRQGAGNTIYF	TGTGCCAGCAGGCGACAGGGGGCTGGAAACACCATATATTTT
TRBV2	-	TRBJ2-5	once	CASSEARGRETQYF	TGTGCCAGCAGTGAAGCCCGGGGCCGGGAGACCCAGTACTTC
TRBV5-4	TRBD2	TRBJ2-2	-	CASSPGTSAPGELFF	TGTGCCAGCAGCCCCGGGACTAGCGCGCCCGGGGAGCTGTTTTTT
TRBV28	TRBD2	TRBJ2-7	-	CASSFGGSSYEQYF	TGTGCCAGCAGTTTTGGCGGGAGCTCCTACGAGCAGTACTTC
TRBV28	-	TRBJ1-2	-	CASSQRAGSYGYTF	TGTGCCAGCAGCCAAAGGGCTGGTTCCTATGGCTACACCTTC
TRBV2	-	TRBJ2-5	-	CASRVDRQETQYF	TGTGCCAGCAGGGTGGACAGACAAGAGACCCAGTACTTC
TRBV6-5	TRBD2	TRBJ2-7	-	CASSSSSGSAYEQYF	TGTGCCAGCAGCTCCAGTAGCGGGAGCGCCTACGAGCAGTACTTC
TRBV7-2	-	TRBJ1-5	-	CASSLAQGLLANQPQHF	TGTGCCAGCAGCTTAGCGCAGGGGCTCCTAGCCAATCAGCCCCAGCATTTT
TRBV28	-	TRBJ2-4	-	CASSLPAVDIQYF	TGTGCCAGCAGTTTACCGGCGGTGGACATTCAGTACTTC
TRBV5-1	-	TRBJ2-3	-	CASSPQPLHTQYF	TGCGCCAGCAGCCCCCAACCTTTGCATACGCAGTATTTT
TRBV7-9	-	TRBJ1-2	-	CASSLLVGTSGYTF	TGTGCCAGCAGCTTATTAGTTGGGACATCTGGCTACACCTTC
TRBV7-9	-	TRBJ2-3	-	CASSLRSPRTDTQYF	TGTGCCAGCAGCTTGAGGTCTCCCCGCACAGATACGCAGTATTTT
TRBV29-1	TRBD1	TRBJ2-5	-	CSVKTGAETQYF	TGCAGCGTTAAAACAGGGGCAGAGACCCAGTACTTC
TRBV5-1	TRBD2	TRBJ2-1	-	CASSLVAREGRFF	TGCGCCAGCAGCTTGGTTGCGAGGGAGGGCCGGTTCTTC
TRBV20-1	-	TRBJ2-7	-	CSAGREHEQYF	TGCAGTGCTGGTAGGGAACACGAGCAGTACTTC
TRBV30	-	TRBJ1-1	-	CAWSRQGYTEAFF	TGTGCCTGGAGTCGCCAGGGCTACACTGAAGCTTTCTTT
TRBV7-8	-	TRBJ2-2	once	CASSSKDWVAGELFF	TGTGCCAGCAGCTCAAAGGACTGGGTCGCCGGGGAGCTGTTTTTT
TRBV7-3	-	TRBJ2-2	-	CASSFLINTGELFF	TGTGCCAGCAGCTTCCTAATAAACACCGGGGAGCTGTTTTTT